The 32 T cell receptor beta chains listed next were all sequenced from one sample in a study of chemoradiotherapy in HPV16-positive cancers. Clones were sequenced by immunoSEQ multiplex PCR, and TCRdb holds only the in-frame ones, with some missing. The sample yields about 14,000 clones, approximately 91% seen once. The specimen comprised blood, sampled from a patient who underwent chemoradiotherapy. The receptors derive from a human donor with HPV-associated anogenital cancer.

The gene calls are TRBV11-3 and TRBJ2-3, with 9 bases matching TRBD2. Looked up from germline, CDR1 is SGHNT and CDR2 is YENEEA. V was pared by 3 bases and J by 4 bases, with 8 bases of the junction left unmatched. The CDR3 length is 16 residues. The CDR3 nucleotides are TGTGCCAGCAGCTTCCCAGCTAGCGGGGTCCCAGATACGCAGTATTTT. Encoded protein: CASSFPASGVPDTQYF.

This chain links TRBV5-1 with TRBJ2-7; no clear D gene. CDR1 and CDR2 from the germline V gene are SGHRS and YFSETQ. This CDR3 has 12 amino acids. V was clipped by 1 base and J by 5 bases, with 7 bases between them. CDR3 region: CASSLTDDEQYF. DNA for the CDR3: TGCGCCAGCAGCTTGACCGACGACGAGCAGTACTTC.

The CDR3 here is CASSLTSLTDRPQHF. Here the CDR3 DNA reads TGTGCCAGCAGTTTAACGTCCTTGACTGATCGGCCCCAGCATTTT. This chain connects TRBV28 to TRBJ1-5; D is unresolved. In germline, CDR1 is MDHEN, CDR2 SYDVKM. This CDR3 comprises 15 residues. V lost 2 bases and J 9 bases, leaving 17 bases between the germline ends.

The gene calls are TRBV27 and TRBJ1-5, with D maybe TRBD1 (5 bases). Trimming took 5 bases from V and 4 from J, leaving 18 bases between them. The CDR3 length is 16 residues. Germline values: CDR1 MNHEY, CDR2 SMNVEV (reference sequence). The CDR3: CASSQLGKGRNQPQHF. CDR3 sequence (DNA): TGTGCCAGCAGTCAGCTCGGTAAGGGGCGGAATCAGCCCCAGCATTTT.

Here the CDR3 reads CASSAGLAGVYEQYF. In DNA, the CDR3 is TGTGCCAGCAGCGCCGGACTAGCGGGGGTCTACGAGCAGTACTTC. V usage is TRBV6-5 and J usage is TRBJ2-7, with TRBD2 identical over 13 bases. Germline CDR1 reads MNHEY; CDR2 reads SVGAGI. With 6 bases clipped from V and 3 bases from J, the junction kept 5 bases outside the gene matches. The CDR3 has 15 residues.

The chain carries TRBV5-1 and TRBJ2-3; D is undetermined. Trimming removed 3 bases at V and 0 bases at J, with 11 bases between. This CDR3 contains 15 residues. Germline CDR1 is SGHRS and CDR2 is YFSETQ. CDR3 region: CASSSVSQSTDTQYF. The CDR3 bases are TGCGCCAGCAGCTCGGTAAGCCAAAGCACAGATACGCAGTATTTT.

In this sample, this clone turned up once. The rearrangement joins TRBV4-2 to TRBJ2-3; 9 bases align to TRBD2. V was pared by 0 bases and J by 7 bases, with 5 bases of the junction left unmatched. In germline, CDR1 is LGHNA, CDR2 YNFKEQ. The CDR3 covers 15 residues. The CDR3 sequence is CASSQDSLAGNTQYF. The DNA of the CDR3 is TGTGCCAGCAGCCAAGATTCCCTAGCGGGGAATACGCAGTATTTT.

V and J are TRBV5-1 and TRBJ2-3, with D perhaps TRBD1 (6 bases). Germline V lookup: CDR1 SGHRS, CDR2 YFSETQ. Trimming stripped 3 bases from V and 4 bases from J, with 9 bases between. The CDR3 runs 13 residues. CDR3 amino acids: CASSWTAADTQYF. In DNA form, the CDR3 reads TGCGCCAGCAGCTGGACAGCGGCAGATACGCAGTATTTT.

The chain couples TRBV27 to TRBJ1-5, with a tentative D call TRBD1 (6 bases). Germline V gene lookup returns CDR1 MNHEY and CDR2 SMNVEV (reference sequence). Trimming took off 5 bases at V and 7 bases at J, with 15 bases between the two ends. CDR3 length: 14 residues. CDR3 bases: TGTGCCAGCAGTCCCCTTGGGACAACCCAGCCCCAGCATTTT. Protein: CASSPLGTTQPQHF.

V is TRBV11-3 and J is TRBJ2-1, with a possible D match to TRBD2 (6 bases). The CDR3 has 14 residues. V lost 5 bases to trimming and J lost 8 bases, with 16 bases between them. Germline-derived CDR1 and CDR2 are SGHNT and YENEEA. The CDR3 DNA reads TGTGCCAGCAGCCCGCGGGACTCCGGGTATGAGCAGTTCTTC. It translates to CASSPRDSGYEQFF.

The CDR3 loop reads CASSPDQAFYGYTF. DNA of the CDR3: TGTGCCAGCAGTCCCGACCAGGCCTTCTATGGCTACACCTTC. V and J are TRBV2 and TRBJ1-2; D is unresolved. CDR3 length: 14 amino acids. V dropped 5 bases and J dropped 4 bases, with 14 bases sitting between them. Per the germline V gene, CDR1 is SNHLY and CDR2 is FYNNEI.

The gene calls are TRBV4-3 and TRBJ2-5, with 13 nucleotides matching TRBD2. Germline trimming cut 1 base from V and 5 bases from J; bases unmatched to any gene: 4. The CDR3 length is 16 residues. CDR1 LGHNA and CDR2 YSLEER come from the germline V gene. The CDR3: CASSQGTSGGVETQYF. The CDR3, as DNA: TGCGCCAGCAGCCAAGGAACTAGCGGGGGGGTGGAGACCCAGTACTTC.

The chain uses TRBV7-2 and TRBJ2-7; D is undetermined. The CDR3 is made up of 14 amino acids. Deletions cut 1 base from V and 5 bases from J, with 12 bases between. CDR1 and CDR2 (germline): SGHTA, FQGNSA. DNA of the CDR3: TGTGCCAGCAGCTTAGGAACAACGTGGAACGAGCAGTACTTC. Encoded protein: CASSLGTTWNEQYF.

The J gene is TRBJ2-5, the V gene TRBV29-1, with 7 bases that match TRBD1. Near its end, the DNA agrees better with TRBJ2-7, so the J call may be wrong. Germline V gives CDR1 SQVTM, CDR2 ANQGSEA. There are 17 residues in the CDR3. CDR3: CSAQGWSEGTAYNEQYF. The CDR3 DNA reads TGCAGTGCCCAGGGGTGGTCCGAGGGGACAGCCTATAACGAGCAGTACTTC.

In this sample, this clone turned up once. The chain's CDR3 is CATSDRANEKLFF. The DNA of the CDR3 is TGTGCCACAAGTGACCGAGCTAATGAAAAACTGTTTTTT. V usage is TRBV15 and J usage is TRBJ1-4; D remains ambiguous. CDR3 length equals 13 residues. Trimming removed 9 bases from V and 3 bases from J, with 11 bases in between. Per the germline V gene, CDR1 is LNHNV and CDR2 is YYDKDF (reference sequence). Based on the CDR3 plus reference TRBV15 and TRBJ1-4, the full variable domain is DAMVIQNPRYQVTQFGKPVTLSCSQTLNHNVMYWYQQKSSQAPKLLFHYYDKDFNNEADTPDNFQSRRPNTSFCFLDIRSPGLGDTAMYLCATSDRANEKLFFGSGTQLSVL.

The chain employs TRBV7-8 and TRBJ1-1; D might be TRBD1 (5 bases). Germline V gene data show CDR1 as SGHVS and CDR2 as FQNEAQ. V was pared by 2 bases and J by 3 bases, with 13 bases between. The CDR3 runs 15 residues. The CDR3 DNA reads as TGTGCCAGCAGCTTACGGGAAGGGGTCGACACTGAAGCTTTCTTT. Its translation: CASSLREGVDTEAFF.

V is TRBV6-1 and J is TRBJ2-5; D gene uncertain. The CDR3 has 15 residues. V lost 2 bases, J lost 6 bases, and 16 bases lay in between. The germline gives CDR1 MNHNS, CDR2 SASEGT. CDR3 sequence reads: CASSESWLVRQTQYF. The DNA of the CDR3 is TGTGCCAGCAGTGAATCTTGGCTAGTACGTCAGACCCAGTACTTC.

The chain uses TRBV6-6 and TRBJ1-6; 8 nucleotides agree with TRBD1. In germline, CDR1 is MNHNY, CDR2 SVGAGI (reference sequence). The CDR3 runs 15 residues. V lost 6 bases, J lost 7 bases, and 8 bases stayed unmatched. The DNA of the CDR3 is TGTGCCAGCAGGGGGGGCGACAGGGGCAATTCACCCCTCCACTTT. Its protein is CASRGGDRGNSPLHF.

This clone qualifies as medium-sized. This chain joins TRBV27 and TRBJ2-7; D is uncertain. This CDR3 contains 13 residues. Germline V lookup: CDR1 MNHEY, CDR2 SMNVEV (reference sequence). The ends were cut back, 2 bases at V and 4 bases at J, with 9 bases in the middle. CDR3 protein: CASSLGIGYEQYF. CDR3 sequence (DNA): TGTGCCAGCAGTTTAGGTATCGGGTACGAGCAGTACTTC.

The chain combines TRBV9 with TRBJ1-1; D gene uncertain. CDR3 size: 13 residues. Between the trimmed V and J ends, which lost 4 bases and 8 bases, there was a span of 15 bases. CDR1 SGDLS and CDR2 YYNGEE come from the germline V gene. In DNA form, the CDR3 reads TGTGCCAGCAGCCCCGACCTAGCGCTGGAAGCTTTCTTT. Its translation: CASSPDLALEAFF.

V gene TRBV7-6 combines with J gene TRBJ2-2, with 7 bases aligning to TRBD1. V dropped 5 bases and J dropped 0; count of bases not matched to a gene: 6. Per the germline V gene, CDR1 is SGHVS and CDR2 is FNYEAQ. The CDR3 is 16 residues long. The CDR3 protein is CASSERQGSNTGELFF. For the CDR3, the DNA is TGTGCCAGCAGCGAGAGACAGGGCTCGAACACCGGGGAGCTGTTTTTT.

The chain couples TRBV6-4 to TRBJ2-1; 9 bases agree with TRBD1. CDR3 size: 15 residues. V lost 4 bases and J lost 6; bases outside the gene matches: 7. The germline gives CDR1 MRHNA, CDR2 SNTAGT. CDR3 region: CASSARDRDSNEQFF. CDR3 sequence (DNA): TGTGCCAGCAGTGCCCGGGACAGGGACTCCAATGAGCAGTTCTTC.

The chain couples TRBV18 to TRBJ1-4; a possible D gene is TRBD1 (6 bases). Trimming stripped 3 bases from V and 0 bases from J, with 11 bases between. Germline V gene data show CDR1 as KGHSH and CDR2 as LQKENI. The CDR3 loop spans 16 amino acids. The CDR3 sequence: CASSPQGSSTNEKLFF. The CDR3 DNA follows: TGTGCCAGCTCACCTCAGGGGTCTTCAACTAATGAAAAACTGTTTTTT.

The V gene is TRBV27, the J gene TRBJ2-3; D is tentatively TRBD1 or TRBD2 (5 bases each). The V and J ends lost 4 bases and 8 bases respectively, with 16 bases between them. CDR3 length: 14 residues. CDR1 is MNHEY, CDR2 SMNVEV, per germline (reference sequence). This CDR3 is CASSWGPLRVTQYF. The CDR3, as DNA: TGTGCCAGCAGTTGGGGCCCTCTGCGGGTTACGCAGTATTTT.

The V call is TRBV9, the J call TRBJ2-1; 9 nucleotides match TRBD2. V gave up 3 bases and J gave up 0 bases; unmatched junction bases: 10. This CDR3 has 18 residues. Germline CDR1 and CDR2: SGDLS and YYNGEE. CDR3 in amino acids: CASSAPGSGGHSYNEQFF. For the CDR3, the DNA is TGTGCCAGCAGCGCCCCCGGGAGCGGGGGGCACTCCTACAATGAGCAGTTCTTC.

This clone was seen once. This chain links TRBV4-1 with TRBJ2-7; TRBD2 aligns across 7 bases. This CDR3 comprises 14 residues. V dropped 4 bases and J dropped 2; count of bases not matched to a gene: 5. The germline CDR1 and CDR2 sequences are MGHRA and YSYEKL. The CDR3 coding sequence is TGCGCCAGCAGCCGCCCGGGGGGACCCTACGAGCAGTACTTC. This sequence encodes CASSRPGGPYEQYF.

The rearrangement links TRBV9 to TRBJ2-7; no clear D gene. Germline CDR1 reads SGDLS; CDR2 reads YYNGEE. V lost 0 bases and J 5 bases, leaving 9 bases between the germline ends. This CDR3 spans 13 amino acids. The CDR3 is CASSVVLGHEQYF. DNA of the CDR3: TGTGCCAGCAGCGTAGTTCTGGGCCACGAGCAGTACTTC.

The chain employs TRBV9 and TRBJ2-5; D is perhaps TRBD1 or TRBD2 (5 bases each). Trimming took off 0 bases at V and 1 base at J, with 16 bases between the two ends. The V gene's germline CDR1 is SGDLS and CDR2 YYNGEE. This CDR3 region has 17 residues. The CDR3 DNA is TGTGCCAGCAGCGTAGCCGGGACCCCGCTCCCCCAAGAGACCCAGTACTTC. Its protein product is CASSVAGTPLPQETQYF.

This sequence joins TRBV5-6 and TRBJ2-5; TRBD1 might be the D (7 bases). Germline V gives CDR1 SGHDT, CDR2 YYEEEE. CDR3 length: 14 amino acids. The V gene lost 6 bases and the J gene lost 1 base, with 13 bases spanning the gap. The CDR3 sequence is CASTPQGGQETQYF. CDR3 bases: TGTGCCAGCACCCCGCAGGGGGGCCAAGAGACCCAGTACTTC.

This clone was detected only once. The chain carries TRBV11-2 and TRBJ2-5; D is undetermined. The last part of the DNA fits TRBJ2-7 better; the J call may be wrong. CDR1 and CDR2 from the germline V gene are SGHAT and FQNNGV. The CDR3 loop spans 12 amino acids. Here the CDR3 DNA reads TGTGCCAGCAGCCGAAGGTCCTACGAGCAGTACTTC. Encoded protein: CASSRRSYEQYF.

The chain links TRBV23-1 to TRBJ1-1, with D possibly TRBD1 on 6 matching bases. TRBV23-1 is given ORF status, its function remaining uncertain. The CDR3 has 17 residues. V lost 3 bases to trimming and J lost 6 bases, with 23 bases between them. The CDR3 is CASSHKKEGRRGPEAFF. The CDR3 nucleotides read TGCGCCAGCAGTCACAAGAAAGAGGGGCGCAGGGGACCTGAAGCTTTCTTT.

The gene calls are TRBV27 and TRBJ2-7; D remains ambiguous. CDR3 length: 12 amino acids. The germline V gene encodes CDR1 MNHEY and CDR2 SMNVEV (reference sequence). Trimming cost V 5 bases and J 1 base, with 6 bases left between them. CDR3 nucleotides: TGTGCCAGCAGTACTCTATCCTACGAGCAGTACTTC. It codes for CASSTLSYEQYF.